This T cell receptor beta chain was documented in a study of blood T cell repertoires in COVID-19. Generated by immunoSEQ multiplex PCR, the TCRdb table keeps only in-frame clones and is missing some. The repertoire holds 100,000 to 150,000 clones, 86% seen once, with roughly 4.9% in the top ten. This CDR3 has 17 residues. Per the germline V gene, CDR1 is SGHAT and CDR2 is FQNNGV. Losses at the gene ends were 0 bases for V and 9 bases for J; bases not matched to a gene: 9. The gene calls are TRBV11-2 and TRBJ2-1, with TRBD2 matching over 12 bases. The TCR sequence derives from a human donor in a cohort sampled during active COVID-19. Sequencing was carried out using peripheral blood. CDR3 loop: CASSLDGSSGRVGEQFF. The DNA for the CDR3 is TGTGCCAGCAGCTTAGACGGTTCTAGCGGGAGGGTGGGTGAGCAGTTCTTC.